The source of this T cell receptor beta chain is a study of cytomegalovirus exposure and HLA in healthy donors. Study-level results: The study labeled around 160 TCR beta chains cytomegalovirus-associated. In a later analysis, productive TCRs from donors in an Asian-associated ancestry cluster reportedly carried fewer N-insertions than the cohort mean. The study reported that TCR beta sequences accurately predicted HLA-A and HLA-B alleles in most subjects. Presence/absence analyses rested on an assumption that sequencing depth was roughly uniform across donors.

A note on this clone: Antigen: not known.

The length of the CDR3 is 13 residues. CDR1 LGHNA and CDR2 YNFKEQ come from the germline V gene. V lost 4 bases and J 1 base, leaving 7 bases between the germline ends. Researchers ran the PCR with 60 Vbeta and 13 Jbeta primers. TCRdb keeps only in-frame clones here, not all; method: immunoSEQ multiplex PCR. Its table lists 60,000 to 65,000 clones. The clonotype originates from a man between 25 and 39 years old in good health and CMV-seropositive. The chain has TRBV4-2 and TRBJ1-1; D not resolved. Sequenced input: PBMCs. CDR3 loop: CASSRGENTEAFF. DNA of the CDR3: TGTGCCAGCAGCCGCGGAGAGAACACTGAAGCTTTCTTT.